These 29 T cell receptor beta chains originate from one sample sequenced in a study of blood T cell repertoires in COVID-19 (dated by TCRdb to about 2020). Libraries were constructed by the immunoSEQ multiplex PCR assay. Sourced from immuneACCESS, this table was stored by TCRdb with only in-frame sequences that have V and J called. A share of the clones is absent; for the studies checked, an unresolved V gene accounts for under half, and the remainder has no known explanation. Across this sample there are under 300,000 clones, with about 85% seen only once. The top ten clonotypes cover just over 6.5% of the sample. What was sequenced was PBMCs or T cells enriched from blood (not recorded which). These receptors were collected from a woman in her forties or fifties who had been exposed to COVID-19.

This rearrangement joins TRBV10-1 to TRBJ2-5; weak D call: TRBD2 (7 bases). V was cut by 0 bases and J by 1 base, with 15 bases left in between. Per germline, CDR1 WNHNN and CDR2 SYGVQD (reference sequence). The CDR3 length is 17 residues. The CDR3 DNA sequence: TGCGCCAGCAGTGAGTCGAGTGCGGGGGCCCTCCAAGAGACCCAGTACTTC. Encoded protein: CASSESSAGALQETQYF.

The chain uses TRBV19 and TRBJ2-1, with D perhaps matching TRBD2 (6 bases). This CDR3 is built from 14 residues. From germline, CDR1 is LNHDA and CDR2 SQIVND (reference sequence). The V end lost 7 bases, the J end lost 9 bases, and 19 bases lay between the germline ends. The CDR3 protein is CASTHSRNGGEQFF. CDR3 DNA sequence: TGTGCCAGTACTCACTCTCGGAACGGGGGTGAGCAGTTCTTC.

CDR3 loop: CASSLRTGPNEQYF. The CDR3 DNA reads as TGTGCCAGCAGCCTCCGGACAGGGCCGAACGAGCAGTACTTC. The V gene is TRBV11-2, the J gene TRBJ2-7, with 8 bases aligning to TRBD1. With 5 bases clipped from V and 5 bases from J, the junction kept 8 bases outside the gene matches. CDR1 is SGHAT, CDR2 FQNNGV, per germline. The CDR3 length is 14 residues.

This clone was found a few times. J is TRBJ1-4 and V is TRBV5-1; 9 bases map to TRBD1. The CDR3 extends over 17 amino acids. Germline CDR1 reads SGHRS; CDR2 reads YFSETQ. The trim removed 3 bases at V and 0 bases at J, leaving 6 bases unmatched. The CDR3 sequence is CASSSWGQGATNEKLFF. The CDR3 region has the DNA TGCGCCAGCAGCTCTTGGGGACAGGGAGCAACTAATGAAAAACTGTTTTTT.

This clone was seen at least ten times. The J gene is TRBJ1-1, the V gene TRBV6-5; the match to TRBD1 covers 8 bases. Germline V gene lookup returns CDR1 MNHEY and CDR2 SVGAGI. V gave up 10 bases and J gave up 1 base; unmatched junction bases: 8. The CDR3 has 14 amino acids. The DNA of the CDR3 is TGTGCCATCGATGACAGGGGAGGGAACACTGAAGCTTTCTTT. Protein product: CAIDDRGGNTEAFF.

The chain couples TRBV5-4 to TRBJ1-2, with 7 bases that match TRBD1. CDR1 is SGHNT and CDR2 is YYREEE in the germline V gene (reference sequence). This CDR3 region has 14 residues. The trim removed 2 bases at V and 4 bases at J, leaving 5 bases unmatched. The CDR3 DNA follows: TGTGCCAGCAGCTTTTACAGGGGAGGCTATGGCTACACCTTC. Translated, it gives CASSFYRGGYGYTF.

This chain joins TRBV9 and TRBJ1-1; D might be TRBD1 (6 bases). V lost 3 bases and J 4 bases, leaving 16 bases between the germline ends. Germline lookup yields CDR1 SGDLS and CDR2 YYNGEE. The CDR3 runs to 15 residues. CDR3 protein: CASSGSSGTSTEAFF. CDR3 in DNA: TGTGCCAGCAGCGGTTCTTCCGGGACAAGCACTGAAGCTTTCTTT.

The gene calls are TRBV9 and TRBJ1-5; 8 nucleotides agree with TRBD1. The V gene end was trimmed by 3 bases and the J gene end by 4 bases; junction bases not matched to a gene: 3. The CDR3 extends over 14 amino acids. Germline CDR1 is SGDLS and CDR2 is YYNGEE. CDR3 in amino acids: CASSGGQANQPQHF. In nucleotides, the CDR3 is TGTGCCAGCAGCGGGGGACAGGCTAATCAGCCCCAGCATTTT.

The genes are TRBV9 and TRBJ2-1; 13 positions match TRBD2. Germline CDR1 reads SGDLS; CDR2 reads YYNGEE. The CDR3 is 17 amino acids. J was trimmed by 7 bases and V by 1 base; bases with no gene match: 8. The CDR3 coding sequence is TGTGCCAGCAGCGTATCCCCGCAACTAGCGGGGGGGAATGAGCAGTTCTTC. The encoded protein is CASSVSPQLAGGNEQFF.

This clone was found once. This sample also contains other DNA sequences that code for the same CDR3. The rearrangement joins TRBV6-2 or TRBV6-3 to TRBJ2-1; TRBD1 is a possible D gene (5 bases). The V gene's germline CDR1 is MNHEY and CDR2 SVGEGT. CDR3 size: 13 residues. V was shortened by 5 bases and J by 3 bases, with 8 bases between the two germline ends. CDR3 DNA: TGTGCCAGCAGTCGTGACAGCTACAATGAGCAGTTCTTC. Its translation: CASSRDSYNEQFF.

The rearrangement links TRBV5-1 to TRBJ1-1; no firm D call. Germline V lookup: CDR1 SGHRS, CDR2 YFSETQ. The CDR3 totals 14 residues. V was shortened by 5 bases and J by 3 bases, with 14 bases between the two germline ends. DNA of the CDR3: TGCGCCAGCAGTCGCGGCAGTGATGACACTGAAGCTTTCTTT. It encodes CASSRGSDDTEAFF.

The rearrangement uses TRBV7-2 and TRBJ2-2; TRBD2 aligns across 9 bases. Trimming at V came to 2 bases and at J to 2 bases, leaving 6 bases not matched to a gene. Germline V gene sequence: CDR1 SGHTA, CDR2 FQGNSA. There are 17 residues in the CDR3. CDR3 region: CASSLYQAGGNTGELFF. The CDR3 DNA is TGTGCCAGCAGCTTATATCAAGCGGGGGGAAACACCGGGGAGCTGTTTTTT.

CDR3 DNA: TGTGCCAGCAGTGAATTCGTAAGAGCGGGACAGGGAAATTCAGATACGCAGTATTTT. Its protein product is CASSEFVRAGQGNSDTQYF. This chain connects TRBV2 to TRBJ2-3; 9 bases match TRBD1. Per the germline V gene, CDR1 is SNHLY and CDR2 is FYNNEI. The CDR3 is 19 residues long. V lost 2 bases to trimming and J lost 4 bases; unmatched junction nucleotides: 16. Full variable domain (remainder filled in from reference TRBV2 and TRBJ2-3): EPEVTQTPSHQVTQMGQEVILRCVPISNHLYFYWYRQILGQKVEFLVSFYNNEISEKSEIFDDQFSVERPDGSNFTLKIRSTKLEDSAMYFCASSEFVRAGQGNSDTQYFGPGTRLTVL.

V is TRBV5-1 and J is TRBJ1-4; possible D gene TRBD1, 5 bases. CDR3 length: 14 amino acids. The V end lost 2 bases, the J end lost 7 bases, and 12 bases lay between the germline ends. Germline V gene sequence: CDR1 SGHRS, CDR2 YFSETQ. The CDR3 region has the DNA TGCGCCAGCAGCTTCGGTGCGGGGGGTGAAAAACTGTTTTTT. Translating it yields CASSFGAGGEKLFF.

The chain uses TRBV11-2 and TRBJ1-4, with D perhaps matching TRBD1 (5 bases). Per germline, CDR1 SGHAT and CDR2 FQNNGV. V was pared by 5 bases and J by 10 bases, with 20 bases between. This CDR3 is built from 15 residues. Written as DNA, the CDR3 is TGTGCCAGCAGCCCTAACCTGGGGCAGATCGCAAAACTGTTTTTT. Its translation is CASSPNLGQIAKLFF.

The rearrangement uses TRBV20-1 and TRBJ2-5, with TRBD2 as a possible D gene (6 bases). The CDR3 runs to 14 residues. The V gene lost 3 bases and the J gene lost 5 bases, with 16 bases spanning the gap. Germline V gives CDR1 DFQATT, CDR2 SNEGSKA (reference sequence). Written as DNA, the CDR3 is TGCAGTGCTAGTTTCGGGGTCGGAGGGGAGACCCAGTACTTC. Residues: CSASFGVGGETQYF.

The CDR3 nucleotides read TGTGCCAGCACGCGTTGGGAGCCGATGAACACTGAAGCTTTCTTT. It codes for CASTRWEPMNTEAFF. This chain connects TRBV28 to TRBJ1-1; no firm D call. Germline V gives CDR1 MDHEN, CDR2 SYDVKM. The CDR3 contains 15 residues. The V end was cut by 7 bases, the J end by 0 bases, with 15 bases between.

The gene calls are TRBV10-3 and TRBJ1-2; a possible D gene is TRBD1 (5 bases). CDR3 length: 14 residues. The germline V gene encodes CDR1 ENHRY and CDR2 SYGVKD. Trimming stripped 0 bases from V and 2 bases from J, with 7 bases between. The CDR3 loop reads CAISESGGNYGYTF. The CDR3 coding sequence is TGTGCCATCAGTGAGTCGGGGGGGAACTATGGCTACACCTTC.

The V and J genes are TRBV12-3 or TRBV12-4 and TRBJ1-1; the D gene is possibly TRBD1 (6 bases). The CDR3 has 12 residues. Trimming took 6 bases from V and 7 from J, leaving 12 bases between them. The CDR3 protein is CASRGQGIEAFF. The CDR3 nucleotides read TGTGCCAGCAGGGGCCAGGGGATTGAAGCTTTCTTT.

The chain combines TRBV28 with TRBJ1-5, with a weak D call TRBD1 (5 bases). The CDR3 has 15 amino acids. The V end was cut by 8 bases, the J end by 5 bases, with 19 bases between. Germline V gene lookup returns CDR1 MDHEN and CDR2 SYDVKM. The DNA for the CDR3 is TGTGCCAGCCATCCTCAGGGTTTGGGCGATCAGCCCCAGCATTTT. This gives the protein CASHPQGLGDQPQHF.

The rearrangement joins TRBV3-1 (or the pseudogene TRBV3-2) to TRBJ1-1; 8 bases are a match to TRBD1. Losses at the gene ends were 2 bases for V and 0 bases for J; bases not matched to a gene: 5. Germline CDR1 LGHDT, CDR2 YNNKEL (reference sequence). This CDR3 is built from 16 residues. CDR3 nucleotides: TGTGCCAGCAGCCAACGCAGGGGGCGCGTGAACACTGAAGCTTTCTTT. The encoded protein is CASSQRRGRVNTEAFF.

This clone was seen once. V usage is TRBV5-1 and J usage is TRBJ2-5; 10 nucleotides align to TRBD1. With 0 bases clipped from V and 3 bases from J, the junction kept 2 bases outside the gene matches. Per germline, CDR1 SGHRS and CDR2 YFSETQ. The CDR3 covers 15 residues. CDR3 in amino acids: CASSLATGGKETQYF. The CDR3 region has the DNA TGCGCCAGCAGCTTGGCGACAGGGGGCAAAGAGACCCAGTACTTC.

This CDR3 is CASSVAYRDTEAFF. CDR3 nucleotide sequence: TGTGCCAGCAGCGTAGCTTACCGAGACACTGAAGCTTTCTTT. J is TRBJ1-1 and V is TRBV9; D uncertain. Trimming shortened V by 0 bases and J by 3 bases, and 9 bases separated the two germline ends. This CDR3 is built from 14 residues. Germline lookup yields CDR1 SGDLS and CDR2 YYNGEE. The full variable domain, completed using reference TRBV9 and TRBJ1-1, is DSGVTQTPKHLITATGQRVTLRCSPRSGDLSVYWYQQSLDQGLQFLIQYYNGEERAKGNILERFSAQQFPDLHSELNLSSLELGDSALYFCASSVAYRDTEAFFGQGTRLTVV.

This clone has just one count. The J gene is TRBJ1-1, the V gene TRBV6-5; D perhaps matches TRBD1 (5 bases). The CDR3 loop spans 15 amino acids. Trimming pared 0 bases from V and 0 bases from J, leaving 8 bases between. The germline CDR1 and CDR2 sequences are MNHEY and SVGAGI. Here the CDR3 reads CASSYSRGLNTEAFF. The CDR3 nucleotides read TGTGCCAGCAGTTACTCGCGGGGGTTGAACACTGAAGCTTTCTTT.

This clone is a singleton in its sample. The CDR3 loop reads CASSLRDTNTEAFF. For the CDR3, the DNA is TGCGCCAGCAGCTTGCGTGACACGAACACTGAAGCTTTCTTT. The genes are TRBV5-1 and TRBJ1-1; D gene ambiguous. The CDR3 totals 14 residues. With 1 base removed from V and 1 base from J, the gap between germline ends came to 8 bases. Germline assignment: CDR1 SGHRS and CDR2 YFSETQ.

Regarding this clone: This CDR3 is also generated by other DNA sequences in the sample. The chain uses TRBV5-4 and TRBJ1-5; TRBD1 might be the D (6 bases). V was pared by 3 bases and J by 8 bases, with 9 bases between. The CDR3 spans 12 residues. Germline loops: CDR1 SGHNT, CDR2 YYREEE (reference sequence). The CDR3 DNA reads TGTGCCAGCAGCTCCCCAGGGGAGCCCCAGCATTTT. This codes for CASSSPGEPQHF.

The rearrangement joins TRBV9 to TRBJ1-5; 10 nucleotides agree with TRBD1. CDR3 length equals 15 residues. Germline CDR1 is SGDLS and CDR2 is YYNGEE. The junction had 6 bases not matched to a gene; V was cut back by 5 bases and J by 4 bases. The chain's CDR3 is CASSVSGQGNQPQHF. The CDR3 DNA is TGTGCCAGCAGTGTTTCGGGACAGGGGAATCAGCCCCAGCATTTT.

The V and J genes are TRBV28 and TRBJ2-5; the match to TRBD1 covers 8 bases. CDR3 length equals 15 residues. The germline V gene has CDR1 MDHEN and CDR2 SYDVKM. V trimming: 4 bases; J trimming: 3 bases; junction bases outside the gene matches: 7. The CDR3, as DNA: TGTGCCAGCAGTTCTCTCCCGACAGGGGAAGAGACCCAGTACTTC. Amino acids: CASSSLPTGEETQYF.

V and J are TRBV18 and TRBJ2-5; no reliable D call. Germline V gene lookup returns CDR1 KGHSH and CDR2 LQKENI. Trimming took 5 bases from V and 1 from J, leaving 11 bases between them. The CDR3 length is 14 residues. CDR3 nucleotides: TGTGCCAGCTCAAATTCCGCAGTCCAAGAGACCCAGTACTTC. Translated: CASSNSAVQETQYF.